Detailed here is one T cell receptor (beta chain). Its binding antigen is unknown. Base qualities were left out, and no much larger clone turns up one base away. This specimen belongs to a study of T cells in lung cancer brain metastases (dated by TCRdb to the late 2010s). In terms of the full investigation: About 85% of the roughly 20 patients had a history of tobacco use, with a median of approximately 39 pack-years. Nine tenths of the roughly 20 patients received no interval therapy between primary and metastasis resection. The primary and brain metastasis specimens were acquired a median of around 300 days apart. The study compared TCR beta CDR3 repertoires of fully resected primary non-small cell lung cancers with those of paired brain metastases. A cohort of around 20 patients was included, from whom roughly 40 specimens were contributed, with one primary lung lesion and one brain metastasis obtained from each patient. A median age at first diagnosis of 45 to 60 years was recorded for the patients, of whom 9 were male and some eleven were female. The average DNA integrity number was 3.5 to 4 in both primary and metastatic specimens, and the two sites did not differ significantly.

Each sample received about 2 to 5 ug of genomic DNA as input, and the DNA input was kept equal within each pair of samples. TCR beta libraries were constructed in two PCR steps with the immunoSEQ hsTCRbeta Kit, which uses multiplexed V and J gene primers. Pooled libraries with positive and negative controls were sequenced on an Illumina MiSeq using a 100-cycle paired-end protocol. The original methods were these. The immunoSEQ vendor processed the raw data into normalized, annotated TCR beta repertoire reports. Richness was counted as unique clones by nucleotide sequence, and total richness was extrapolated with the iChao1 and Efron-Thisted estimators. Paired lesions were characterized and compared using Pielou's evenness, Simpson's index, top-ten clone proportional abundance, and the Morisita overlap index. Entries here come from immuneACCESS through TCRdb and include only in-frame sequences with V and J called. Some clones fail to appear in such tables; in the studies checked, an unresolved V gene covers under half of the shortfall, and the cause of the remainder is unknown. Clone size and the V and J calls come from that table; the DNA yielded D and trimming. This sample gives under 6,000 clones in total; approximately 83% of them show up just once. Roughly 2.3% of the sample is taken by the ten largest.

Overall study outcomes, separate from this receptor: Most clones were found to be lesion-specific, and limited overlap was observed between paired lesions (mean Morisita index roughly 0.25). It was not possible to control for the effects of preoperative corticosteroids on T cell infiltration in brain metastases. The ten most abundant clones made up a significantly larger repertoire fraction in brain metastases than primaries, suggesting clonal expansion. Significantly fewer unique productive clones were found in brain metastases than in paired primaries (median around 1,400 versus 4,600). DNA fragmentation in the FFPE samples may have kept the complete infiltrating T cell repertoire from being retrieved.

Patients had resection either for delayed recurrence of a solitary brain metastasis or for synchronous oligometastatic disease. To avoid including cancers other than NSCLC, any patient with a history of multiple malignancies was excluded. Tumor areas were macrodissected from 5 or 6 deparaffinized roughly 10 um unstained sections under guidance from marked H&E slides. Every specimen was formalin-fixed and paraffin-embedded (FFPE). The AllPrep DNA/RNA FFPE Kit was used for extraction of genomic DNA. From its cysteine to its phenylalanine, the CDR3 spans 15 amino acids. Only CDR3 DNA remains: 45 bases, in frame from the first base. The germline V end is reduced by 2 bases and the J end by 5 bases; junction bases left unmatched: 5. Looking up the germline V gene yields CDR1 SGHTA and CDR2 FQGNSA.

The sequence links TRBV7-2 to TRBJ2-7, and 11 junction bases match TRBD2. Material for sequencing was tumor tissue from the primary lung tumor. Interpreted using the paper, the cell subset or site label stands for: primary lung cancer lesion. This TCR was sampled from a man in his fifties or sixties with non-small cell lung cancer. The CDR3 protein is CASSLSLAGVDEQYF. At the DNA level, the sequence is TGTGCCAGCAGCTTATCACTAGCGGGGGTTGACGAGCAGTACTTC.